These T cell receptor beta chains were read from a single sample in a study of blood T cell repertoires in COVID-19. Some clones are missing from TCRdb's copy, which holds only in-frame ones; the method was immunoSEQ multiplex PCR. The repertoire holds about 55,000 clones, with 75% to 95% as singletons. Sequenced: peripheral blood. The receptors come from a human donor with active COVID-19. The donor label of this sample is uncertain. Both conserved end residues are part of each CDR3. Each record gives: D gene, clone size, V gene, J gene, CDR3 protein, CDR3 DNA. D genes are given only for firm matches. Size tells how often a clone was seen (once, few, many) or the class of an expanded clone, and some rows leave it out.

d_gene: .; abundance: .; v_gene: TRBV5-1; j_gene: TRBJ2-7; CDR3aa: CASSLVLAVGGSYEQYF; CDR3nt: TGCGCCAGCAGCTTGGTTCTAGCGGTAGGGGGGTCCTACGAGCAGTACTTC
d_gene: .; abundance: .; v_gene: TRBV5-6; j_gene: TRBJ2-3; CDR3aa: CASSLGGTSTDTQYF; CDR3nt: TGTGCCAGCAGCTTGGGTGGGACTAGCACAGATACGCAGTATTTT
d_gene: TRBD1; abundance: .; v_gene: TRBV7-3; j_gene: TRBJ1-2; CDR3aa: CASSPDRNYGYTF; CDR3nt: TGTGCCAGCAGCCCGGACAGGAACTATGGCTACACCTTC
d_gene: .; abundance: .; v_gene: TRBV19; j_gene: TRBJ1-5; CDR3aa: CASSITGKGDPGGFNQPQHF; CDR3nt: TGTGCCAGTAGTATCACAGGGAAGGGGGATCCAGGCGGCTTCAATCAGCCCCAGCATTTT
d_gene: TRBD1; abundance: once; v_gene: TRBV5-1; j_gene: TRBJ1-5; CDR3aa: CASSFGGQGKIGNQPQHF; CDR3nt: TGCGCCAGCAGCTTTGGGGGACAGGGAAAGATTGGCAATCAGCCCCAGCATTTT
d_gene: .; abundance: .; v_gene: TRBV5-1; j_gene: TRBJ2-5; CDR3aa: CASSEQGYEETQYF; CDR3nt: TGCGCCAGCAGCGAACAGGGTTACGAAGAGACCCAGTACTTC
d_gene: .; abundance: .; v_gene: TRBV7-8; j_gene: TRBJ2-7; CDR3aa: CASSLRFGVIQPRSSYEQYF; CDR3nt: TGTGCCAGCAGCTTACGGTTCGGGGTTATCCAACCAAGGAGCTCCTACGAGCAGTACTTC
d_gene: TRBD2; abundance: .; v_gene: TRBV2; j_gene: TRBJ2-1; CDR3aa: CASSAGGATYNEQFF; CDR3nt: TGTGCCAGCAGCGCCGGGGGGGCCACCTACAATGAGCAGTTCTTC
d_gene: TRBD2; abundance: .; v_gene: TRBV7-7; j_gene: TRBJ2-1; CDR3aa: CASSLEGGSSYEQFF; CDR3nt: TGTGCTAGCAGCTTAGAAGGCGGGAGTAGCTATGAGCAGTTCTTC
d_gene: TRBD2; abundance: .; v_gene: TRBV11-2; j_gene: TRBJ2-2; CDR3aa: CASSLGRERVGELFF; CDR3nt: TGTGCCAGCAGCTTGGGGAGGGAGCGGGTCGGGGAGCTGTTTTTT
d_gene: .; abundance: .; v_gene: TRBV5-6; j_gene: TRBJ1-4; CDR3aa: CASSLRGDMMLEKLFF; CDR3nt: TGTGCCAGCAGCTTACGGGGAGACATGATGTTGGAAAAACTGTTTTTT